Listed here are 24 T cell receptor beta chains from one sample, sequenced in a study of monozygotic twins with inflammatory bowel disease. TCRdb derives one entry per CDR3 protein from the 5' RACE reads, leaving out DNA. There are around 370,000 distinct CDR3 sequences in the sample, with 2.5% to 3% held by the top ten. Sequencing was carried out using blood. The receptors here all came from a human donor with ulcerative colitis or Crohn's disease, or a healthy co-twin of an affected twin (not recorded which).

The chain employs TRBV28 and TRBJ2-1. The germline V gene has CDR1 MDHEN and CDR2 SYDVKM. The CDR3 totals 15 residues. CDR3 amino acids: CASRVDGNAYNEQFF.

The chain combines TRBV20-1 with TRBJ2-1; checking the TCRdb D call of TRBD2 is not possible without DNA. CDR1 is DFQATT and CDR2 is SNEGSKA in the germline V gene (reference sequence). This CDR3 region has 16 residues. CDR3: CSARDPSGGHYNEQFF.

The chain uses TRBV20-1 and TRBJ1-2; the D call from TCRdb, TRBD1, cannot be confirmed without DNA. Per germline, CDR1 DFQATT and CDR2 SNEGSKA (reference sequence). There are 15 residues in the CDR3. The CDR3 region is CSARDGASQAAGYTF.

The chain couples TRBV20-1 to TRBJ2-1; TCRdb designates TRBD2, a call that cannot be tested without DNA. Germline CDR1 DFQATT, CDR2 SNEGSKA (reference sequence). The CDR3 loop spans 14 amino acids. The CDR3: CSARDLTGSGTQVF.

The chain joins TRBV20-1 to TRBJ2-6; TCRdb proposes TRBD1, but this gene call is untestable without DNA. The V gene's germline CDR1 is DFQATT and CDR2 SNEGSKA (reference sequence). This CDR3 spans 14 amino acids. CDR3 residues: CSARRGSGANVLTF.

This rearrangement joins TRBV5-1 to TRBJ2-1; TCRdb lists TRBD2, though no DNA is available to test this call. Germline V CDR1 and CDR2: SGHRS, YFSETQ. This CDR3 has 14 residues. This CDR3 reads CASKERGGGNEQFF.

V and J are TRBV7-9 and TRBJ1-1. The germline V gene encodes CDR1 SEHNR and CDR2 FQNEAQ (reference sequence). This CDR3 has 13 amino acids. The CDR3 sequence: CASSLEKNTEAFF.

The chain recombines TRBV9 with TRBJ2-6; TCRdb proposes TRBD1, but this gene call is untestable without DNA. The germline gives CDR1 SGDLS, CDR2 YYNGEE. The CDR3 is 18 residues long. The CDR3 reads CASSVAAGLFSGANVLTF. Filled out from reference TRBV9 and TRBJ2-6, the complete variable domain reads DSGVTQTPKHLITATGQRVTLRCSPRSGDLSVYWYQQSLDQGLQFLIQYYNGEERAKGNILERFSAQQFPDLHSELNLSSLELGDSALYFCASSVAAGLFSGANVLTFGAGSRLTVL.

This chain links TRBV12-3 or TRBV12-4 with TRBJ1-5; TCRdb lists TRBD1, though no DNA is available to test this call. The CDR3 has 15 amino acids. Here the CDR3 reads CASSFRQGRGQPQHF.

V gene TRBV20-1 combines with J gene TRBJ2-1; TCRdb's D call of TRBD2 is untestable without DNA. The germline V gene encodes CDR1 DFQATT and CDR2 SNEGSKA (reference sequence). The CDR3 extends over 15 amino acids. The chain's CDR3 is CSARVSGGAYNEQFF.

The rearrangement joins TRBV7-9 to TRBJ2-1; TCRdb gives TRBD1 as the D gene, but with no DNA this cannot be confirmed. The germline V gene has CDR1 SEHNR and CDR2 FQNEAQ (reference sequence). The CDR3 is 14 residues long. CDR3 region: CASREGGQGHEQFF.

V is TRBV4-3 and J is TRBJ2-3; as DNA is missing, the TRBD1 call by TCRdb cannot be tested. This CDR3 contains 16 residues. Germline CDR1 and CDR2: LGHNA and YSLEER. CDR3 residues: CASSQGTLQGIDTQYF.

This sequence joins TRBV20-1 and TRBJ2-7; without DNA, the TCRdb call of TRBD1 cannot be checked. The CDR3 contains 15 residues. Germline CDR1 and CDR2: DFQATT and SNEGSKA (reference sequence). CDR3 sequence: CSARSKDSYSYEQYF.

This chain joins TRBV4-3 and TRBJ2-2. Looked up from germline, CDR1 is LGHNA and CDR2 is YSLEER. The CDR3 contains 13 residues. The CDR3 is CASSQRHTGELFF.

The V call is TRBV20-1, the J call TRBJ1-1; TCRdb proposes TRBD1, but this gene call is untestable without DNA. This CDR3 has 14 residues. From germline, CDR1 is DFQATT and CDR2 SNEGSKA (reference sequence). The CDR3 is CSANNLHRDTEAFF.

The chain joins TRBV4-3 to TRBJ2-1; checking the TCRdb D call of TRBD1 is not possible without DNA. Germline-derived CDR1 and CDR2 are LGHNA and YSLEER. This CDR3 is built from 17 residues. The CDR3 sequence is CASSQDPRTGSYNVQFF.

The V call is TRBV5-1, the J call TRBJ2-2; TCRdb outputs TRBD1, but without DNA this stays unchecked. Germline-derived CDR1 and CDR2 are SGHRS and YFSETQ. This CDR3 is built from 15 residues. CDR3 sequence: CASSSSGGLTGELFF.

J is TRBJ2-7 and V is TRBV6-2 or TRBV6-3; absent DNA, TCRdb's TRBD1 call cannot be checked. The germline V gene encodes CDR1 MNHEY and CDR2 SVGEGT. CDR3 length: 13 residues. The CDR3 sequence is CASRSGSTYEQYF.

The CDR3 region is CASSRLLGQGASGANVLTF. The rearrangement links TRBV6-2 or TRBV6-3 to TRBJ2-6; TCRdb's D gene call, TRBD1, goes unchecked for lack of DNA. CDR1 is MNHEY, CDR2 SVGEGT, per germline. This CDR3 spans 19 amino acids.

This chain connects TRBV4-3 to TRBJ2-7; lacking DNA, the TRBD1 call made by TCRdb goes unchecked. CDR1 and CDR2 (germline): LGHNA, YSLEER. The length of the CDR3 is 15 residues. CDR3 residues: CASSQAGTGRGEQYF.

V and J are TRBV4-2 and TRBJ2-5; TCRdb calls TRBD2, which cannot be checked without DNA. Germline CDR1 and CDR2: LGHNA and YNFKEQ. CDR3 length equals 16 residues. CDR3: CASSQRTSGGQETQYF.

The chain links TRBV11-2 to TRBJ1-6. Germline loops: CDR1 SGHAT, CDR2 FQNNGV. The CDR3 is 16 amino acids. The CDR3 sequence is CASSSRGSSYNSPLHF.

The chain is built from TRBV7-9 and TRBJ1-1. Germline V gene lookup returns CDR1 SEHNR and CDR2 FQNEAQ (reference sequence). This CDR3 has 13 amino acids. CDR3 in amino acids: CASSLVSDTEAFF.

V usage is TRBV5-1 and J usage is TRBJ2-5; TCRdb calls TRBD1, which cannot be checked without DNA. CDR1 and CDR2 from the germline V gene are SGHRS and YFSETQ. The CDR3 has 15 residues. This CDR3 reads CASSTGRQLQETQYF.